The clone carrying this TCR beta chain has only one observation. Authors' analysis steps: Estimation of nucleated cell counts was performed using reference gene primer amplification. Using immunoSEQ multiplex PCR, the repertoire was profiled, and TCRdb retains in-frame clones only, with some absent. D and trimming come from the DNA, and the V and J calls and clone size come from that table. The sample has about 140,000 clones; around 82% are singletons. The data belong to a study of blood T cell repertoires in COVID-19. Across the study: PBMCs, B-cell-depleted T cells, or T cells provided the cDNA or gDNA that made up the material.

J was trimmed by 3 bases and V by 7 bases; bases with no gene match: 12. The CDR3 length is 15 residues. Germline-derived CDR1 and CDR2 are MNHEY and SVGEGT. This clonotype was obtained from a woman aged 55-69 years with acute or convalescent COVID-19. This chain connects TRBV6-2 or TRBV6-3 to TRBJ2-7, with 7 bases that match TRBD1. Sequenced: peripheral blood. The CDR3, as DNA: TGTGCCAGCACCCCCATCGGACAGGCTGACTACGAGCAGTACTTC. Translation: CASTPIGQADYEQYF.